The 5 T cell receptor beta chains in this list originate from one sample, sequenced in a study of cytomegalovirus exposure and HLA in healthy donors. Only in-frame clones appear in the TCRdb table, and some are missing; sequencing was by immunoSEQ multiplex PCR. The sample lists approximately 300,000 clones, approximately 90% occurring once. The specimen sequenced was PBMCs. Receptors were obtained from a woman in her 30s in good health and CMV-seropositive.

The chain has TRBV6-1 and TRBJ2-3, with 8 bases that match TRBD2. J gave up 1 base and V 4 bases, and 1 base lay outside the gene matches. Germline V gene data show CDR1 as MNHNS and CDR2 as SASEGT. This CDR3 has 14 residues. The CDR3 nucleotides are TGTGCCAGCAGTGGTAGCGGGGGCACAGATACGCAGTATTTT. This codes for CASSGSGGTDTQYF.

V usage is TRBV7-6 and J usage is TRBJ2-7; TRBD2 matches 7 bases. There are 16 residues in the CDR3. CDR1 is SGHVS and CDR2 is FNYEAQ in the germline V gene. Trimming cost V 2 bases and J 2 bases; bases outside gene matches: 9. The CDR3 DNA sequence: TGTGCCAGCAGCTTATTAGTGGCTAGCGGAACCTACGAGCAGTACTTC. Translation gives CASSLLVASGTYEQYF. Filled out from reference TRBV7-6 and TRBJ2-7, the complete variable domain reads GAGVSQSPRYKVTKRGQDVALRCDPISGHVSLYWYRQALGQGPEFLTYFNYEAQQDKSGLPNDRFSAERPEGSISTLTIQRTEQRDSAMYRCASSLLVASGTYEQYFGPGTRLTVT.

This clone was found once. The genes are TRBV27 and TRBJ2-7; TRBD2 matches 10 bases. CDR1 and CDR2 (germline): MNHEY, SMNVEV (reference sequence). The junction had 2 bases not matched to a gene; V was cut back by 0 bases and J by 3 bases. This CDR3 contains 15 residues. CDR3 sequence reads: CASSLSLAGVYEQYF. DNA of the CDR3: TGTGCCAGCAGTTTATCGCTAGCGGGAGTCTACGAGCAGTACTTC.

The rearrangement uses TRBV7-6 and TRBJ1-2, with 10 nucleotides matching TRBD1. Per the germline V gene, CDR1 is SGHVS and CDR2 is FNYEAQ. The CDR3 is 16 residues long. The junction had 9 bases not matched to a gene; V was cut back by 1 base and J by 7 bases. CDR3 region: CASSLGAPGQGTGYTF. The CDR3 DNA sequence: TGTGCCAGCAGCTTAGGGGCCCCGGGACAGGGGACTGGCTACACCTTC.

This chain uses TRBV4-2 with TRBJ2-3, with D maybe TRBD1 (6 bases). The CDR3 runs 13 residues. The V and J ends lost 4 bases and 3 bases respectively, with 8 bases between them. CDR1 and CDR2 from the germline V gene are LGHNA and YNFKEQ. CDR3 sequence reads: CASSLDRTDTQYF. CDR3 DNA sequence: TGTGCCAGCAGCCTCGACAGGACAGATACGCAGTATTTT.